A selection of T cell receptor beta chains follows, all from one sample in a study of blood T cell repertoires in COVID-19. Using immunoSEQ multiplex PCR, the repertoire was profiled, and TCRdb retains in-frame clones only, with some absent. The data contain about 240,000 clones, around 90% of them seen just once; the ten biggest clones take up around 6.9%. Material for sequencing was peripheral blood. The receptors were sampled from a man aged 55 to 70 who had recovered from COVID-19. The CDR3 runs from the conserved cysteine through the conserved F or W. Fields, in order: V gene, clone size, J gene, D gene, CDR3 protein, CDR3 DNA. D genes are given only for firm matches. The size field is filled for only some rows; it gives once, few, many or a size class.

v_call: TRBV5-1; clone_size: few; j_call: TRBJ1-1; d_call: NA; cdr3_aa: CASSQTDSWGNTEAFF; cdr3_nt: TGCGCCAGCAGCCAGACGGACAGTTGGGGGAACACTGAAGCTTTCTTT
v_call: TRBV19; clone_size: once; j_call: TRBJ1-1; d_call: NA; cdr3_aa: CASRVSGDGTEAFF; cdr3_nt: TGTGCCTCCCGGGTGTCTGGCGATGGCACTGAAGCTTTCTTT
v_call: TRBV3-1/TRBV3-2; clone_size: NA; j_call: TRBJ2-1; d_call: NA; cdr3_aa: CASSPRGGGYNEQFF; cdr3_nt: TGTGCCAGCAGTCCGCGGGGAGGGGGCTACAATGAGCAGTTCTTC
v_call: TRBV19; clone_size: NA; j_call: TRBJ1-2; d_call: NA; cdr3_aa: CASSIVLQSNYGYTF; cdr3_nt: TGTGCCAGTAGTATAGTTTTGCAGTCGAACTATGGCTACACCTTC
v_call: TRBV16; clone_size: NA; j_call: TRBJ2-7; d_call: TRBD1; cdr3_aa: CASREDRGSYEQYF; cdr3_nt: TGTGCCAGCAGGGAAGACAGGGGTTCCTACGAGCAGTACTTC
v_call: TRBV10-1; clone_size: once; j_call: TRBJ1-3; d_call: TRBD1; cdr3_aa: CASRQQGLSGNTIYF; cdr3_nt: TGCGCCAGTCGTCAACAGGGGCTCTCTGGAAACACCATATATTTT
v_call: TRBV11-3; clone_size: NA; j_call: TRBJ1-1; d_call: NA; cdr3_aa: CASSFGDQGEAFF; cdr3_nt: TGTGCCAGCAGCTTTGGGGATCAGGGTGAAGCTTTCTTT
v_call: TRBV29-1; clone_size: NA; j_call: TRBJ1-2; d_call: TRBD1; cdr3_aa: CSSYWQGAFGYTF; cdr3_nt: TGCAGTAGTTACTGGCAGGGGGCTTTTGGCTACACCTTC
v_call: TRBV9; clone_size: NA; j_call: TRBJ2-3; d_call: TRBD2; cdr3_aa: CASSVDGLVTDTQYF; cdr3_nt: TGTGCCAGCAGCGTAGATGGACTAGTCACAGATACGCAGTATTTT
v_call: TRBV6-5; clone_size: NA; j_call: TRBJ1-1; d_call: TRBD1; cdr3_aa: CASNRGDRGPSEAFF; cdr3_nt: TGTGCCAGCAATCGGGGGGACAGGGGACCCTCCGAAGCTTTCTTT
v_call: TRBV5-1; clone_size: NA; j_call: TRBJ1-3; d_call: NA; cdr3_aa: CASSFTQGSGNTIYF; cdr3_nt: TGCGCCAGCAGCTTTACACAGGGTTCTGGAAACACCATATATTTT
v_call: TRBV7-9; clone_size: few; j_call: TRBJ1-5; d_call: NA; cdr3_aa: CASSLLGRDTQPQHF; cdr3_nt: TGTGCCAGCAGCTTATTGGGCAGGGATACTCAGCCCCAGCATTTT
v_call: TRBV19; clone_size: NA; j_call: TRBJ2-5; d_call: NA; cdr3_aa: CASSIGGSQETQYF; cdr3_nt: TGTGCCAGTAGTATAGGGGGCAGCCAAGAGACCCAGTACTTC
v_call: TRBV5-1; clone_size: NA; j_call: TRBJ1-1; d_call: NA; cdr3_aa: CASSSFSRDTEAFF; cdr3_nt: TGCGCCAGCTCGAGTTTCTCACGGGACACTGAAGCTTTCTTT
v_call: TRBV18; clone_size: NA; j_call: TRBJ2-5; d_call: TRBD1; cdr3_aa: CASSPGIDRGQETQYF; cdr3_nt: TGTGCCAGCTCACCAGGTATAGACAGGGGTCAAGAGACCCAGTACTTC
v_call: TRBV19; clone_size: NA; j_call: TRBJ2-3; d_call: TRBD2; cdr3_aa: CASSIKRGSSTDTQYF; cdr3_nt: TGTGCCAGTAGTATAAAGCGGGGATCTAGCACAGATACGCAGTATTTT
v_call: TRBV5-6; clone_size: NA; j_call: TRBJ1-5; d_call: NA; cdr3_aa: CASSSRKGVGNQPQHF; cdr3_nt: TGTGCCAGCAGCTCCCGCAAGGGGGTAGGCAATCAGCCCCAGCATTTT
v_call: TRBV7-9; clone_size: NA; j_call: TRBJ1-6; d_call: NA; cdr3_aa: CASSSPFYGAGSPLHF; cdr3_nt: TGTGCCAGCAGCTCTCCCTTCTATGGAGCCGGATCACCCCTCCACTTT
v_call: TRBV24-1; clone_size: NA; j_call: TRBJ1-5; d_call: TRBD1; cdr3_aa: CATSGAGQGVQPQHF; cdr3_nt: TGTGCCACCAGTGGAGCCGGACAGGGCGTTCAGCCCCAGCATTTT
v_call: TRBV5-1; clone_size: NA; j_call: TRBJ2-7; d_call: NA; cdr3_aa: CASSSRTSPEQYF; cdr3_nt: TGCGCCAGCAGCTCAAGGACTTCCCCCGAGCAGTACTTC
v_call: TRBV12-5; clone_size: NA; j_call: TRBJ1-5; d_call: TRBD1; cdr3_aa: CASGLVSVSGNRDRGHFPNQPQHF; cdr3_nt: TGTGCTAGTGGTTTGGTTTCGGTGAGTGGGAACCGGGACAGGGGGCATTTCCCCAATCAGCCCCAGCATTTT
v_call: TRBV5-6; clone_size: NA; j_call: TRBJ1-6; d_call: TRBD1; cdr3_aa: CASSSWGQRNSPLHF; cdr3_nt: TGTGCCAGCAGCTCTTGGGGACAGCGTAATTCACCCCTCCACTTT
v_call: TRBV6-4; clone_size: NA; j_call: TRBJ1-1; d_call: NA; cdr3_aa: CANPRTFSDTEAFF; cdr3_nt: TGTGCCAACCCTCGGACATTTTCTGACACTGAAGCTTTCTTT
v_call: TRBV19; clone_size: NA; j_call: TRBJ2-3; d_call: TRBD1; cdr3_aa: CASSDHTGADTQYF; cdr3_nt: TGTGCCAGTAGTGATCACACAGGGGCAGATACGCAGTATTTT
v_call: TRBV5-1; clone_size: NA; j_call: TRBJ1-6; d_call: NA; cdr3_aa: CATSWDTTPSPLHF; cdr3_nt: TGCGCCACCAGCTGGGACACCACCCCTTCACCCCTCCACTTT
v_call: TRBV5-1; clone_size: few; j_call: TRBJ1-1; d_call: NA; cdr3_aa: CASSLVVRSMNTEAFF; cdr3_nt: TGCGCCAGCAGCTTGGTCGTTCGGAGCATGAACACTGAAGCTTTCTTT
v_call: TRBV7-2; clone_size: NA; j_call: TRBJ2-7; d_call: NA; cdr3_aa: CASSSNRLPSYEQYF; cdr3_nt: TGTGCCAGCAGCTCAAACAGGTTACCCTCCTACGAGCAGTACTTC
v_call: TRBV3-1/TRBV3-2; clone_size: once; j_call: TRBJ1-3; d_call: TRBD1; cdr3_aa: CASSQEVMTGAGNTIYF; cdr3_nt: TGTGCCAGCAGCCAAGAAGTTATGACAGGGGCAGGAAACACCATATATTTT
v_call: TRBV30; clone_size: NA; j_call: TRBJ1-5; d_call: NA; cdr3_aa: CAWSRPGVNNQPQHF; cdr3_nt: TGTGCCTGGAGTAGGCCGGGAGTGAACAATCAGCCCCAGCATTTT
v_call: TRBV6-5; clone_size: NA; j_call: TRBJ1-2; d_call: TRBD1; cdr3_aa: CASRRPTGNYGYTF; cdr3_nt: TGTGCCAGCAGGCGACCGACAGGGAACTATGGCTACACCTTC
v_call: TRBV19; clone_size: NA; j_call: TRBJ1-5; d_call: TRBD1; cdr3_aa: CASTQGQAQPQHF; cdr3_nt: TGTGCCAGTACCCAAGGACAGGCCCAGCCCCAGCATTTT
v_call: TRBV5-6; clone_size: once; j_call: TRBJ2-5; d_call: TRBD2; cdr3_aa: CASSPGLAGFGQETQYF; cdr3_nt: TGTGCCAGCAGCCCCGGACTAGCGGGATTTGGGCAAGAGACCCAGTACTTC
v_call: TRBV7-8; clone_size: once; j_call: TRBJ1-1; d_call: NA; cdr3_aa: CASSLFSRENTEAFF; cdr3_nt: TGTGCCAGCAGCTTATTTAGTCGGGAAAACACTGAAGCTTTCTTT
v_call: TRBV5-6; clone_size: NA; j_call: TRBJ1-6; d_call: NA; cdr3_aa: CASSLERYINSPLHF; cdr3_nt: TGTGCCAGCAGCTTGGAGCGGTACATTAATTCACCCCTCCACTTT
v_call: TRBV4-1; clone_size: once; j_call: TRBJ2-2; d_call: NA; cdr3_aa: CASSQGYVVRNTGELFF; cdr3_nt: TGCGCCAGCAGCCAAGGATATGTAGTAAGGAACACCGGGGAGCTGTTTTTT
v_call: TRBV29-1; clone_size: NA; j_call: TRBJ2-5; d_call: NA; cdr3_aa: CSVEDLETQYF; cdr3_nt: TGCAGCGTTGAAGATCTTGAGACCCAGTACTTC
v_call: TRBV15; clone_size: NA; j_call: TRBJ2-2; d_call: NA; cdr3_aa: CATSTLLGAGTGELFF; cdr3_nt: TGTGCCACCAGCACCCTGTTGGGGGCAGGCACCGGGGAGCTGTTTTTT
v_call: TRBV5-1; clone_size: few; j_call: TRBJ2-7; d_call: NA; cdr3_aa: CASSLSSGISYEQYF; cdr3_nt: TGCGCCAGCAGCCTGTCTAGTGGAATATCCTACGAGCAGTACTTC
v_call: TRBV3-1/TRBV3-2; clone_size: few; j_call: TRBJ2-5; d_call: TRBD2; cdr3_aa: CASSQNGGALTETQYF; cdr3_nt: TGTGCCAGCAGCCAAAACGGGGGGGCCTTAACAGAGACCCAGTACTTC
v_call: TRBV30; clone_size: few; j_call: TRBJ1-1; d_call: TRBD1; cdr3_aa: CAWRSTRGQAEAFF; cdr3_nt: TGTGCCTGGAGATCAACGAGGGGGCAGGCTGAAGCTTTCTTT
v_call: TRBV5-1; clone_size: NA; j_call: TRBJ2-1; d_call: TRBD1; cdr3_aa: CASSYGTGVIYNEQFF; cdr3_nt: TGCGCCAGCAGCTACGGGACAGGGGTTATCTACAATGAGCAGTTCTTC
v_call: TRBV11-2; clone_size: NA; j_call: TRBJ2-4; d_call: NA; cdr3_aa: CASSFPLGGGGKNIQYF; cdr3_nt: TGTGCCAGCAGCTTCCCCCTAGGGGGGGGAGGCAAAAACATTCAGTACTTC
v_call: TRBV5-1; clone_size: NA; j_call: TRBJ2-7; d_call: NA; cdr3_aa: CASSSTLAAYEQYF; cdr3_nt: TGCGCCAGCAGCTCCACTTTGGCGGCCTACGAGCAGTACTTC
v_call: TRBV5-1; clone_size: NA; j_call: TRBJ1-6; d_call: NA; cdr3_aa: CASSLAGNSPLHF; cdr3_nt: TGCGCCAGCAGCTTGGCCGGTAATTCACCCCTCCACTTT
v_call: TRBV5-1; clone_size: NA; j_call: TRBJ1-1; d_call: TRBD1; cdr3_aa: CASSLERTGDTEAFF; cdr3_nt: TGCGCCAGCAGCTTGGAGAGGACAGGGGACACTGAAGCTTTCTTT
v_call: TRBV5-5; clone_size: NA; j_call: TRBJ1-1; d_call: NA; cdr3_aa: CASSLQASTEAFF; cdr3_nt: TGTGCCAGCAGCTTGCAGGCCTCCACTGAAGCTTTCTTT
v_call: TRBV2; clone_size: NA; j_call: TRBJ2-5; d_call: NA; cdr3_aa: CASREKSTQYF; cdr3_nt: TGTGCCAGCAGGGAGAAGAGTACCCAGTACTTC
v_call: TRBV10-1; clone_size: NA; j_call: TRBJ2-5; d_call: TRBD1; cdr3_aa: CASRPDRGRVGSQETQYF; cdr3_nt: TGCGCCAGCAGGCCGGACAGGGGGCGCGTGGGTAGCCAAGAGACCCAGTACTTC
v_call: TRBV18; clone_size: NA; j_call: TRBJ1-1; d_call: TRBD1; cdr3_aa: CASSGRTGNPTEAFF; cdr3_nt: TGTGCCAGCTCCGGGCGGACAGGGAATCCCACTGAAGCTTTCTTT
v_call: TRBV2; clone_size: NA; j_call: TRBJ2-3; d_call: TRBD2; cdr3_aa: CASSGTSGANTQYF; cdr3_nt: TGTGCCAGCAGTGGGACTAGCGGGGCTAATACGCAGTATTTT
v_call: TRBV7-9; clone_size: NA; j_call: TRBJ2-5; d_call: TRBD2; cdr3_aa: CASILAGGPETQYF; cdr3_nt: TGTGCCAGCATACTAGCGGGGGGGCCGGAGACCCAGTACTTC
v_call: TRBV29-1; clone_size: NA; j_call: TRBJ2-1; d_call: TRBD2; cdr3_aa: CSVVGGGRDNEQFF; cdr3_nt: TGCAGCGTTGTCGGCGGGGGGCGTGACAATGAGCAGTTCTTC
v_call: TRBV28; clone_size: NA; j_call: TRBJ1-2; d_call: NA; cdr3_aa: CASSILRDFYGYTF; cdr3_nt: TGTGCCAGCAGCATTTTGAGGGACTTCTATGGCTACACCTTC
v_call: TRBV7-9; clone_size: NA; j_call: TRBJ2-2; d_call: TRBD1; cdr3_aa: CASSDRGRTGELFF; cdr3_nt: TGTGCCAGCTCCGACAGGGGGCGTACCGGGGAGCTGTTTTTT
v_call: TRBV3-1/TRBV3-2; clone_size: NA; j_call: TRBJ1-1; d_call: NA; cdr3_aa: CASSHWTADTEAFF; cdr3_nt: TGTGCCAGCAGCCACTGGACAGCGGACACTGAAGCTTTCTTT
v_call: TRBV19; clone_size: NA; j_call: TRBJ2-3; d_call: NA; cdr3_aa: CASSIDGGRTQYF; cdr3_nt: TGTGCCAGTAGTATAGATGGGGGGAGGACGCAGTATTTT
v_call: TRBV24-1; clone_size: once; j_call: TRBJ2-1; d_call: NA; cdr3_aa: CATSDLRWGGPYNEQFF; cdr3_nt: TGTGCCACCAGTGATTTGAGGTGGGGGGGCCCCTACAATGAGCAGTTCTTC
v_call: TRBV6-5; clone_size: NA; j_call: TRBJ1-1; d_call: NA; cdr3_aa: CASRQRDTATEAFF; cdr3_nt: TGTGCCAGCAGACAACGGGACACCGCCACTGAAGCTTTCTTT